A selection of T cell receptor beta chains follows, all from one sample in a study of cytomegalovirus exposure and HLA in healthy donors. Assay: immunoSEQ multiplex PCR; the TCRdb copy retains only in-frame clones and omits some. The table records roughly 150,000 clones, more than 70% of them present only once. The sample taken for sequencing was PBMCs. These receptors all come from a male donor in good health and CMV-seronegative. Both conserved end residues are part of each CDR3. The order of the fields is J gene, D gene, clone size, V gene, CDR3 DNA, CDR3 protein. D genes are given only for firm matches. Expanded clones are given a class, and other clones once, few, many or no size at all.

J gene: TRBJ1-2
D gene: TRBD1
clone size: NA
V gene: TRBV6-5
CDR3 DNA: TGTGCCAGCAGTTACTGGGACAGGGGGTCTGGCTACACCTTC
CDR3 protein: CASSYWDRGSGYTF

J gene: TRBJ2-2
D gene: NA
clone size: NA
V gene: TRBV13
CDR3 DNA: TGTGCCAGCAGCTTGGAGGGGGCAAACACCGGGGAGCTGTTTTTT
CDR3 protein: CASSLEGANTGELFF

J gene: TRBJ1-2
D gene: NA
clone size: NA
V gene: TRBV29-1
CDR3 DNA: TGCAGCGTTGAATTTCCCCTCGAGGGCGGCTACACCTTC
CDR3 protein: CSVEFPLEGGYTF

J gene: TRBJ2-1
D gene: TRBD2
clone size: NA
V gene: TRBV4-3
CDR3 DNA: TGCGCCAGCAGCGTGGGACTAGCGGGCCTCAATGAGCAGTTCTTC
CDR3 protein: CASSVGLAGLNEQFF

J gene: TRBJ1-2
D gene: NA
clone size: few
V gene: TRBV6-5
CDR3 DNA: TGTGCCAGCAGTTATAAGGGGGAGAACTATGGCTACACCTTC
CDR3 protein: CASSYKGENYGYTF

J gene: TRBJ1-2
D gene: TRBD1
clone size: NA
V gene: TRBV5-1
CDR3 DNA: TGCGCCAGCTCTTTAGGACAGGGCGTTTCCTATGGCTACACCTTC
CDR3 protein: CASSLGQGVSYGYTF

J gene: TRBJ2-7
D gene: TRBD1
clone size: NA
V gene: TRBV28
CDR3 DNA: TGTGCCAGCAGGGGGACAGAGGGTTACGAGCAGTACTTC
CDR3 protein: CASRGTEGYEQYF

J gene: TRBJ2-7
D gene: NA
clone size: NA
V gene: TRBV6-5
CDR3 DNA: TGTGCCAGCAGTTATGGGCCCCGGCCGTACGAGCAGTACTTC
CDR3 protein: CASSYGPRPYEQYF

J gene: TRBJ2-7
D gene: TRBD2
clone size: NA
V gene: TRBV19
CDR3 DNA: TGTGCCAGTAGTATACCCAAACTAGCGGGAGGCCTCTCCTACGAGCAGTACTTC
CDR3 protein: CASSIPKLAGGLSYEQYF

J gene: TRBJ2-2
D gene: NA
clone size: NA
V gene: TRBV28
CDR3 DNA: TGTGCCAGCATGTCGGCGAACACCGGGGAGCTGTTTTTT
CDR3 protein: CASMSANTGELFF

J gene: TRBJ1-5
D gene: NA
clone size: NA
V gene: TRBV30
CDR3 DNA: TGTGCCTGGAACCACGGAGCTCGTCAGCCCCAGCATTTT
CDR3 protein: CAWNHGARQPQHF

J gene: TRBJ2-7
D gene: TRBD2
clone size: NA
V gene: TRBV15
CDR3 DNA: TGTGCCACCCTTATCTGGACTAGCCTCTCCTACGAGCAGTACTTC
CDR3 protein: CATLIWTSLSYEQYF

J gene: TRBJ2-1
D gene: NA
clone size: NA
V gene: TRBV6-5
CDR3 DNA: TGTGCCAGCAGTGGTTGGACTGAATACAATGAGCAGTTCTTC
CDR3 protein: CASSGWTEYNEQFF

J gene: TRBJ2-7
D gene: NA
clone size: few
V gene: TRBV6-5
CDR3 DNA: TGTGCCAGCAGGGACTCTCCCTACGAGCAGTACTTC
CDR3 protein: CASRDSPYEQYF

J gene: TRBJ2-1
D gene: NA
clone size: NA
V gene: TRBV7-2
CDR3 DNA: TGTGCCAGCAGCCAATTACTTGACGGGGGAGTTTTCAATGAGCAGTTCTTC
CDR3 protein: CASSQLLDGGVFNEQFF

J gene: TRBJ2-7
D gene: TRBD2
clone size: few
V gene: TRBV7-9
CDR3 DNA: TGTTCCAGCAGCTTAGCTGTGGTCTTAGCGGGAGGGCATCAGGACGAGCAGTACTTC
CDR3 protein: CSSSLAVVLAGGHQDEQYF

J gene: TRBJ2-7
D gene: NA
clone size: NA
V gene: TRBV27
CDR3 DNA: TGTGCCAGCAGTTCTGGAGCCTACGAGCAGTACTTC
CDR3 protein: CASSSGAYEQYF

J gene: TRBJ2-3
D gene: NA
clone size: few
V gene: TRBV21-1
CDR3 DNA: TGTGCCAGCAGCCCCCGGAGAGGTGGTACGCAGTATTTT
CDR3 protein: CASSPRRGGTQYF

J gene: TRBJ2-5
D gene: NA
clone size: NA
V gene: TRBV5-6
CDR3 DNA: TGTGCCAGCAGCTTACTAGCTGTAGAGACCCAGTACTTC
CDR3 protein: CASSLLAVETQYF

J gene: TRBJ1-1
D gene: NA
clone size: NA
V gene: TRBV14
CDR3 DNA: TGTGCCAGCAGCCGGAACGACGGTGCGATACCGAGGGCGACTGAAGCTTTCTTT
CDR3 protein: CASSRNDGAIPRATEAFF

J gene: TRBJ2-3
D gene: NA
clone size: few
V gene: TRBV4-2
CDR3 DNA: TGTGCCAGCAGCCAAGCCGTAGTGACAGATACGCAGTATTTT
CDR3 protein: CASSQAVVTDTQYF

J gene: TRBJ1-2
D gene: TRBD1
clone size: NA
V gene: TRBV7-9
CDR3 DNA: TGTTCCAGCAGCTTAAGCCCATGGACAGGGGTCAATGGCTACACCTTC
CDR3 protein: CSSSLSPWTGVNGYTF

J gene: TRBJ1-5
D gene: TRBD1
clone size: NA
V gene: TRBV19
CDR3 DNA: TGTGCCAGTAGTATCATGGGACAGGGCAATCAGCCCCAGCATTTT
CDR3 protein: CASSIMGQGNQPQHF

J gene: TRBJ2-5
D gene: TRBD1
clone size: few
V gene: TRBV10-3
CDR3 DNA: TGTGCCATCAGTGTACAGGGGACACACCAAGAGACCCAGTACTTC
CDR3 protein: CAISVQGTHQETQYF

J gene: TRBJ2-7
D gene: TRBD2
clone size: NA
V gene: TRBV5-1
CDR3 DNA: TGCGCCAGCAGCACTAGCGGGAGTTTGTCCGAGCAGTACTTC
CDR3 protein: CASSTSGSLSEQYF

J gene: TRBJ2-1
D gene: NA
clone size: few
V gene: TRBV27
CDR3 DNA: TGTGCCAGCAGTTTAGCGGCCTACAATGAGCAGTTCTTC
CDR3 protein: CASSLAAYNEQFF

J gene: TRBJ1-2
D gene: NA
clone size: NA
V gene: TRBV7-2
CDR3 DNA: TGTGCCAGCAGCTTAACAGGGCGTGGCTACACCTTC
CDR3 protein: CASSLTGRGYTF

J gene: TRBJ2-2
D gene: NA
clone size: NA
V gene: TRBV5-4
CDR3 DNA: TGTGCCAGCAGCTCAGGGGAAAGAAACACCGGGGAGCTGTTTTTT
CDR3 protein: CASSSGERNTGELFF

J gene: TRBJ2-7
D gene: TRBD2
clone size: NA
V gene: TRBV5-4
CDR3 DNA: TGTGCCAGCCGGGGGGGGTCAGGGAGCTCCTACGAGCAGTACTTC
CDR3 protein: CASRGGSGSSYEQYF

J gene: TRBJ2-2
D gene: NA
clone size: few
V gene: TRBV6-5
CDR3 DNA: TGTGCCAGCAGTTACTCGGGAGAAGCCGGGGAGCTGTTTTTT
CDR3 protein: CASSYSGEAGELFF

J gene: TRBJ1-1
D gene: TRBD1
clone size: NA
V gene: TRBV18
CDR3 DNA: TGTGCCAGCTCACCTACAGGACAGGGTAACACTGAAGCTTTCTTT
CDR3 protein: CASSPTGQGNTEAFF

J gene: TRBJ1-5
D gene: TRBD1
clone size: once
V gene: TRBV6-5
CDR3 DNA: TGTGCCAGCAGTTACTCAGGGGGCAGCAATCAGCCCCAGCATTTT
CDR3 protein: CASSYSGGSNQPQHF

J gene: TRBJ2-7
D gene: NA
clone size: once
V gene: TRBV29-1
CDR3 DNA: TGCAGCGTGGAGTGGGGCACCTACGAGCAGTACTTC
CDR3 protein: CSVEWGTYEQYF

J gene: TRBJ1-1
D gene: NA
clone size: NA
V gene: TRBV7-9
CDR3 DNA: TGTGCCAGCAGTTTCGGGACTGACACTGAAGCTTTCTTT
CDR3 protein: CASSFGTDTEAFF

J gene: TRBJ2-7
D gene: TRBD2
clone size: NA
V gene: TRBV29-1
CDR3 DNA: TGCAGCGTGAAGACTAGCGGGAGTAGGCCCCGAGATTTCTTC
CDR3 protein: CSVKTSGSRPRDFF

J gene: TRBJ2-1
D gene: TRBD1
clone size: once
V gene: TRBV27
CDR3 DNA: TGTGCCAGCAGTCCAGACAGGGTTACCTACAATGAGCAGTTCTTC
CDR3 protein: CASSPDRVTYNEQFF

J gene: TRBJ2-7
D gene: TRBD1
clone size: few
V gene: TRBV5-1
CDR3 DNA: TGCGCCAGCAGCTCCCGCCGGTGGACAGGGGATTCCTACGAGCAGTACTTC
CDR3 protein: CASSSRRWTGDSYEQYF

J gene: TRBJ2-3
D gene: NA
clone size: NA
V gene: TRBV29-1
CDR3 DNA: TGCAGCACCCTAGGGGGATTACAGGGTCCAGGAGATACGCAGTATTTT
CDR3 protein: CSTLGGLQGPGDTQYF

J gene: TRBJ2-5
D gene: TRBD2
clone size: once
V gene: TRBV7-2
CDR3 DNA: TGTGCCAGCAGCTTAACGGGGACTAGCGGGAGCCGAGAGACCCAGTACTTC
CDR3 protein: CASSLTGTSGSRETQYF

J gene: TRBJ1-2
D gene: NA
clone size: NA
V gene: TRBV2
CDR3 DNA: TGTGCCAGCAGCCAGACTGAGCGGGGCTACACCTTC
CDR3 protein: CASSQTERGYTF

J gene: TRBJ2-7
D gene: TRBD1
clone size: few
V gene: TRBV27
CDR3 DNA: TGTGCCAGCAGTATAGCCGGGACAGGGGTTGGCGAGCAGTACTTC
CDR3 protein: CASSIAGTGVGEQYF

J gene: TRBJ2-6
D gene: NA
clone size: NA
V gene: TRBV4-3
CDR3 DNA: TGCGCCAGCAGCCAGGCGGGGAGCTCTGGGGCCAACGTCCTGACTTTC
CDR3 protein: CASSQAGSSGANVLTF